This TCR beta chain appears in the sequencing data of a study of T cells after yellow fever vaccination. Study-wide points: Some clonotypes, a small share, were shared between CD4 and CD8 compartments.

Germline CDR1 is LGHNA and CDR2 is YNFKEQ. The V end was cut by 1 base, the J end by 3 bases, with 17 bases between. This CDR3 is 17 amino acids long. One entry per CDR3 protein results from TCRdb running MiXCR on the 5' RACE reads. The sample lists just over 300,000 distinct CDR3 sequences, around 3.6% seen once, with about 20% in the top ten. This clonotype has more than one count but fewer than ten. Antigen unknown. V is TRBV4-2 and J is TRBJ2-3, with D tentatively TRBD2 (7 bases). The input for sequencing was PBMCs, taken on the day of the yellow fever booster vaccination. The receptor comes from a young man who received the YFV17D yellow fever vaccine. Here the CDR3 DNA reads TGTGCCAGCAGCCAAGTCACGGGGGGCCCGGCGACAGATACGCAGTATTTT. It specifies CASSQVTGGPATDTQYF.